The present T cell receptor (beta chain) was sequenced within a study of OX40 agonist ivuxolimab in advanced cancers. V lost 3 bases to trimming and J lost 2 bases, with 20 bases between them. This CDR3 has 18 residues. Germline V lookup: CDR1 LNHDA, CDR2 SQIVND (reference sequence). Generated by immunoSEQ multiplex PCR, the TCRdb table keeps only in-frame clones and is missing some. The repertoire includes roughly 64,000 clones, around four fifths of them detected once, and roughly 2.3% sits in the top ten. The TCR comes from an adult with an advanced solid tumor such as melanoma, head and neck, liver or kidney cancer. The V call is TRBV19, the J call TRBJ2-1, with a weak D call TRBD1 (6 bases). The sequences come from CD4+ or CD8+ T cells sorted from blood, collected in a trial of the OX40 agonist ivuxolimab. This CDR3 reads CASSMEPPGAGPYNEQFF. CDR3 nucleotide sequence: TGTGCCAGTAGTATGGAGCCCCCAGGGGCTGGCCCCTACAATGAGCAGTTCTTC. Together with reference TRBV19 and TRBJ2-1, the CDR3 gives the full variable domain: DGGITQSPKYLFRKEGQNVTLSCEQNLNHDAMYWYRQDPGQGLRLIYYSQIVNDFQKGDIAEGYSVSREKKESFPLTVTSAQKNPTAFYLCASSMEPPGAGPYNEQFFGPGTRLTVL.